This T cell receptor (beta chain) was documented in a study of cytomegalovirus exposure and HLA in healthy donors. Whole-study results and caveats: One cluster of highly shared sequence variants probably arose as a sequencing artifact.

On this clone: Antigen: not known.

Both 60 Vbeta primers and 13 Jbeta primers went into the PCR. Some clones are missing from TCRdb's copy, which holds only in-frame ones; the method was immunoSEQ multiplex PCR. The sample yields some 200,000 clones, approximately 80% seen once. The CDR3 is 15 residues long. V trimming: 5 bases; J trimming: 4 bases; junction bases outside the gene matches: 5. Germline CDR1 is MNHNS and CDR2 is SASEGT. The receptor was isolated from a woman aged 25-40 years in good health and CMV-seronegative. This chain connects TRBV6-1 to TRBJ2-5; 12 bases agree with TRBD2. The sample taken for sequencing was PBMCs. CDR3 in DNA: TGTGCCAGCAGTCCCGGACTAGCGGGGAGAGAGACCCAGTACTTC. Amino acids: CASSPGLAGRETQYF.